The 8 T cell receptor beta chains listed next were all sequenced from one sample in a study of beta chain features in type 1 diabetes. Whole-study results and caveats: People with Type 1 diabetes carried modestly yet significantly shorter TCRB CDR3s in all four CD4+ subsets.

Their target antigens are unknown. Isolated RNA was reverse transcribed in full, so expressed TCRB transcripts were sequenced. The protocol was immunoSEQ multiplex PCR, while the TCRdb copy is restricted to in-frame clones and leaves out a portion. The sample has some 280,000 clones; roughly 13% are singletons. Material: naive CD4+ T cells from blood. Receptors were obtained from a man aged 30-40 years with type 1 diabetes.

This chain connects TRBV6-5 to TRBJ1-2; D gene ambiguous. Trimming pared 5 bases from V and 8 bases from J, leaving 9 bases between. This CDR3 region has 11 residues. The germline V gene encodes CDR1 MNHEY and CDR2 SVGAGI. In nucleotides, the CDR3 is TGTGCCAGCAGTACTGCCTCGGGCTACACCTTC. It is translated as CASSTASGYTF.

This clone was detected only a few times. J is TRBJ2-1 and V is TRBV28; D is uncertain. This CDR3 is built from 13 residues. Trimming stripped 6 bases from V and 3 bases from J, with 9 bases between. CDR1 MDHEN and CDR2 SYDVKM come from the germline V gene. In DNA form, the CDR3 reads TGTGCCAGCAGCTCGTACGGCTACAATGAGCAGTTCTTC. It encodes CASSSYGYNEQFF.

This clone occurred a few times. The V gene is TRBV5-1, the J gene TRBJ1-1, with TRBD1 as a possible D gene (5 bases). The CDR3 has 14 residues. V shed 5 bases and J shed 1 base, with 12 bases lying between them. Germline V gene lookup returns CDR1 SGHRS and CDR2 YFSETQ. The CDR3 DNA is TGCGCCAGCAGACCCCAGGGTCAGAACACTGAAGCTTTCTTT. It yields the protein CASRPQGQNTEAFF.

This chain connects TRBV2 to TRBJ2-5, with TRBD1 identical over 7 bases. TRBJ2-7 explains the end of the DNA better; the J call may be wrong. The germline V gene encodes CDR1 SNHLY and CDR2 FYNNEI. The CDR3 has 11 residues. The CDR3 region is CASSAGGEQYF. In nucleotides, the CDR3 is TGTGCCAGCAGTGCAGGGGGCGAGCAGTACTTC.

The genes are TRBV19 and TRBJ1-1; 9 bases fit TRBD1. V dropped 6 bases and J dropped 5; count of bases not matched to a gene: 13. This CDR3 is 16 amino acids long. Per germline, CDR1 LNHDA and CDR2 SQIVND (reference sequence). CDR3 DNA: TGTGCCAGTAGCCCACCCGGGACAGGGCTAAGAACTGAAGCTTTCTTT. It translates to CASSPPGTGLRTEAFF.

The gene calls are TRBV5-6 and TRBJ2-5; the D gene is possibly TRBD2 (6 bases). The CDR3 loop spans 14 amino acids. From germline, CDR1 is SGHDT and CDR2 YYEEEE. Trimming cost V 0 bases and J 5 bases, with 11 bases left between them. CDR3 amino acids: CASSLGTGVETQYF. DNA for the CDR3: TGTGCCAGCAGCTTGGGTACGGGAGTGGAGACCCAGTACTTC.

The rearrangement links TRBV7-8 to TRBJ2-5; 7 bases agree with TRBD2. In germline, CDR1 is SGHVS, CDR2 FQNEAQ. With V trimmed by 5 bases and J by 4 bases, 4 bases remained unmatched. This CDR3 spans 13 amino acids. The CDR3 DNA reads as TGTGCCAGCAGCCGGCGGGAGCGAGAGACCCAGTACTTC. This sequence encodes CASSRRERETQYF.

In regard to this clone: In the same sample, other DNA sequences code for this CDR3. V and J are TRBV6-6 and TRBJ1-5; D gene unclear. This CDR3 contains 12 residues. The germline V gene encodes CDR1 MNHNY and CDR2 SVGAGI (reference sequence). V was trimmed by 6 bases and J by 5 bases, leaving 8 bases between them. The CDR3 DNA follows: TGTGCCAGCAGCCGTCGGGATCAGCCCCAGCATTTT. Its protein product is CASSRRDQPQHF.